A selection of T cell receptor beta chains follows, all from one sample in a study of blood T cell repertoires in COVID-19. Clones were read by immunoSEQ multiplex PCR, and TCRdb kept only the in-frame ones, dropping some. The sample lists about 160,000 clones; almost 85% were seen once. Sample: peripheral blood. All receptors derive from a woman older than 75 with acute or convalescent COVID-19. Each CDR3 is given with its conserved first and last residue. Fields, in order: D gene, J gene, clone size, V gene, CDR3 protein, CDR3 DNA. A D gene is named only where the DNA matches it firmly. Only some rows state a clone size, as once, few, many or a class for expanded clones.

>-|TRBJ2-2|-|TRBV2
CASSEGYGELFF
TGTGCCAGCAGTGAGGGCTACGGGGAGCTGTTTTTT
>-|TRBJ2-2|-|TRBV5-1
CASSPPPYGELFF
TGCGCCAGCAGCCCTCCTCCGTACGGGGAGCTGTTTTTT
>TRBD2|TRBJ2-7|-|TRBV3-1/TRBV3-2
CASSQDQSSGLYEQYF
TGTGCCAGCAGCCAAGATCAGTCTAGCGGGTTGTACGAGCAGTACTTC
>-|TRBJ2-7|-|TRBV6-1
CASSAPGLGLSSYEQYF
TGTGCCAGCAGTGCCCCAGGGTTGGGCCTTAGCTCCTACGAGCAGTACTTC
>TRBD1|TRBJ2-7|-|TRBV18
CASSPRQGSYEQYF
TGTGCCAGCTCACCTCGACAGGGGTCCTACGAGCAGTACTTC
>TRBD1|TRBJ2-7|-|TRBV9
CASSVGGQVIHEQYF
TGTGCCAGCAGCGTAGGGGGACAGGTCATCCACGAGCAGTACTTC
>-|TRBJ1-1|-|TRBV7-6
CASSPNRANTEAFF
TGTGCCAGCAGCCCAAACAGGGCGAACACTGAAGCTTTCTTT
>TRBD2|TRBJ2-1|-|TRBV7-2
CASSLAQRDGQFF
TGTGCCAGCAGCTTAGCCCAGCGGGATGGGCAGTTCTTC
>-|TRBJ1-2|-|TRBV10-3
CAISDPGINYGYTF
TGTGCCATCAGTGACCCAGGGATAAACTATGGCTACACCTTC
>TRBD1|TRBJ1-4|-|TRBV30
CAWRAGQAVNEKLFF
TGTGCCTGGAGGGCGGGACAGGCTGTTAATGAAAAACTGTTTTTT
>-|TRBJ1-2|-|TRBV5-5
CASSLTAGAYGYTF
TGTGCCAGCAGCTTGACAGCAGGGGCCTATGGCTACACCTTC
>TRBD2|TRBJ2-5|-|TRBV7-9
CASSSLAGVGTQYF
TGTGCCAGCAGCTCGCTAGCGGGAGTCGGGACCCAGTACTTC
>TRBD2|TRBJ2-7|few|TRBV27
CASSFLASGEQYF
TGTGCCAGCAGTTTTCTAGCTAGCGGCGAGCAGTACTTC
>TRBD1|TRBJ2-7|-|TRBV15
CATSRDNRGTYEQYF
TGTGCCACCAGCAGAGATAACAGGGGAACCTACGAGCAGTACTTC